This T cell receptor (beta chain) derives from a study of blood T cell repertoires in COVID-19. Across the whole study: PBMCs, B-cell-depleted T cells, or T cells were the source of the cDNA or gDNA that made up the material.

The study drew participants aged about 18 to 95 years from about two dozen US areas. Profiled with immunoSEQ multiplex PCR; TCRdb holds only in-frame clones, not every one. This sample has about 300,000 clones, with around 90% found just once. Germline V lookup: CDR1 LGHNT, CDR2 FRNRAP. Trimming at V came to 5 bases and at J to 0 bases, leaving 7 bases not matched to a gene. The CDR3 spans 16 residues. V gene TRBV12-5 combines with J gene TRBJ2-3; TRBD2 aligns across 8 bases. Sequencing was carried out using PBMCs or T cells enriched from blood (not recorded which). This TCR came from a young woman who had recovered from COVID-19. The CDR3 DNA is TGTGCTAGTGGTCTTCGACTAGCGACAAGCACAGATACGCAGTATTTT. Its protein is CASGLRLATSTDTQYF.